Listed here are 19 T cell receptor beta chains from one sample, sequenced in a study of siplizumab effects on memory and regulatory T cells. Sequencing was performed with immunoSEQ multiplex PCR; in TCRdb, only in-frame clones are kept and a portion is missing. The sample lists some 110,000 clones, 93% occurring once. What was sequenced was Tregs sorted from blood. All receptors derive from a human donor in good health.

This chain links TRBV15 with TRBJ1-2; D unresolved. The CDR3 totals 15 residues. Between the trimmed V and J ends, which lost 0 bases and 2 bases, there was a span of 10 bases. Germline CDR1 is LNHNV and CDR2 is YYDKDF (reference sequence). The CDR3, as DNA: TGTGCCACCAGCAGAGATCCATGGAAGAACTATGGCTACACCTTC. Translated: CATSRDPWKNYGYTF.

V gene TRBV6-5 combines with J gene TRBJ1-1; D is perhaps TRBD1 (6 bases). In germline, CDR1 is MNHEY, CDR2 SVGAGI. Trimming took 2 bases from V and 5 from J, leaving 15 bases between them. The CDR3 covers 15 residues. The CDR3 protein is CASSYLQGWKTEAFF. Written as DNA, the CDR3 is TGTGCCAGCAGTTACCTACAGGGTTGGAAAACTGAAGCTTTCTTT.

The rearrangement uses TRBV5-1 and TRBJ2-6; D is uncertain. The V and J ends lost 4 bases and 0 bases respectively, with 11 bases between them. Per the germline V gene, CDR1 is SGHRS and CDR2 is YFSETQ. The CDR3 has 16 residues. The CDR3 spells CASSDHSSSGANVLTF. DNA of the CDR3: TGCGCCAGCAGCGACCACAGTTCCTCTGGGGCCAACGTCCTGACTTTC.

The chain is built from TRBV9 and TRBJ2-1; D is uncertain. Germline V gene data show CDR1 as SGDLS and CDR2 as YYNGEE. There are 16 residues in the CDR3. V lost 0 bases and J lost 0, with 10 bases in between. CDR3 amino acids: CASSVDRSISYNEQFF. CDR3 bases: TGTGCCAGCAGCGTAGATCGATCCATCTCCTACAATGAGCAGTTCTTC.

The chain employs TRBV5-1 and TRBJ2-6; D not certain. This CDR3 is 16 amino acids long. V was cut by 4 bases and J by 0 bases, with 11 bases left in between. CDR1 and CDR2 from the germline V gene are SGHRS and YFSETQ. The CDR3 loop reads CASSTAGHSGANVLTF. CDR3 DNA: TGCGCCAGCAGCACTGCAGGCCACTCTGGGGCCAACGTCCTGACTTTC. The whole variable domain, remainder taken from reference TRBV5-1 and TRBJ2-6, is KAGVTQTPRYLIKTRGQQVTLSCSPISGHRSVSWYQQTPGQGLQFLFEYFSETQRNKGNFPGRFSGRQFSNSRSEMNVSTLELGDSALYLCASSTAGHSGANVLTFGAGSRLTVL.

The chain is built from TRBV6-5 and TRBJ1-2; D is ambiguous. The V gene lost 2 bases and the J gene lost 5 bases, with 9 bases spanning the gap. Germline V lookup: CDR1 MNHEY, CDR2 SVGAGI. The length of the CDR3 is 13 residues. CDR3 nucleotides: TGTGCCAGCAGTTACGGTCCTAGATATGGCTACACCTTC. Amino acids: CASSYGPRYGYTF.

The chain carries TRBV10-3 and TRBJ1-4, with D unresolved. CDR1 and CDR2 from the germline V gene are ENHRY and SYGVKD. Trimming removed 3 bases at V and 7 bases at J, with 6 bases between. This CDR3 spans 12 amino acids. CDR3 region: CAISDGLEKLFF. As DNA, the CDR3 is TGTGCCATCAGTGATGGTCTTGAAAAACTGTTTTTT.

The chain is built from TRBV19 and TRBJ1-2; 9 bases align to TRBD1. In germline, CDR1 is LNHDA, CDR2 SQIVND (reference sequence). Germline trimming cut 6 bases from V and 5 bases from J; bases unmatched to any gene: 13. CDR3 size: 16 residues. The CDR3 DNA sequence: TGTGCCAGTAGCCGGGACAGGGACATCCTAGGATATGGCTACACCTTC. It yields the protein CASSRDRDILGYGYTF. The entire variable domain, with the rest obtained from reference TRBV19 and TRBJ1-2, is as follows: DGGITQSPKYLFRKEGQNVTLSCEQNLNHDAMYWYRQDPGQGLRLIYYSQIVNDFQKGDIAEGYSVSREKKESFPLTVTSAQKNPTAFYLCASSRDRDILGYGYTFGSGTRLTVV.

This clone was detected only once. The CDR3 spells CASSVATGRIYEQYF. The CDR3 DNA follows: TGTGCCAGCAGCGTAGCTACGGGGAGGATCTACGAGCAGTACTTC. This chain links TRBV9 with TRBJ2-7; possibly TRBD2 for D (6 bases). The germline CDR1 and CDR2 sequences are SGDLS and YYNGEE. This CDR3 has 15 residues. V gave up 0 bases and J gave up 3 bases, with 13 bases separating them.

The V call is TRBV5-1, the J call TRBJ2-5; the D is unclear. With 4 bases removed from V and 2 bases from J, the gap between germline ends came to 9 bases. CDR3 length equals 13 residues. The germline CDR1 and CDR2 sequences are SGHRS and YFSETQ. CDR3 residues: CASSPSIQETQYF. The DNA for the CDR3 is TGCGCCAGCAGCCCCTCAATACAAGAGACCCAGTACTTC.

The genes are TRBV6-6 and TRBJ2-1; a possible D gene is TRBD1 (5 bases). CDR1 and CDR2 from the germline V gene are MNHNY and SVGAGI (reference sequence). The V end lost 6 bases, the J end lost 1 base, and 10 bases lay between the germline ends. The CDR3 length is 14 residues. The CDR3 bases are TGTGCCAGCAGGCCACAGGAGTCCTACAATGAGCAGTTCTTC. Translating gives CASRPQESYNEQFF.

CDR3 sequence: CASSYKRAEGFSPQHF. CDR3 bases: TGTGCCAGCAGTTATAAAAGGGCGGAGGGGTTTTCGCCCCAGCATTTT. The chain joins TRBV6-6 to TRBJ1-5; D may be TRBD1 (5 bases). The V gene lost 3 bases and the J gene lost 9 bases, with 21 bases spanning the gap. Germline assignment: CDR1 MNHNY and CDR2 SVGAGI (reference sequence). The CDR3 is made up of 16 amino acids.

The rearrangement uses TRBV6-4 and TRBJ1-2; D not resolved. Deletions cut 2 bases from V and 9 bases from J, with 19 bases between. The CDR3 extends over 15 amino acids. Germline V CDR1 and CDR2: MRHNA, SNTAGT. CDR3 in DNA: TGTGCCAGCAGTGACCCGATGAGCGAGAGAGGGCGCTACACCTTC. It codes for CASSDPMSERGRYTF.

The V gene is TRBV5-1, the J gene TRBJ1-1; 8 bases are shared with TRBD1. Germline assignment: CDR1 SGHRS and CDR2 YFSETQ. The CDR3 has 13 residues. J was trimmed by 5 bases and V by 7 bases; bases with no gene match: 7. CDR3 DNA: TGCGCCAGCGCCGGGACAGGAGGTACTGAAGCTTTCTTT. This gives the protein CASAGTGGTEAFF.

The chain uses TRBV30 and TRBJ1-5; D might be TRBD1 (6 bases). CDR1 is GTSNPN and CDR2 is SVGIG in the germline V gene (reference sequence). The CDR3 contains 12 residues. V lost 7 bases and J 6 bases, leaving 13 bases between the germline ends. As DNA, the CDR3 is TGTGCCTCACAGGGTGTAGGTCAGCCCCAGCATTTT. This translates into CASQGVGQPQHF.

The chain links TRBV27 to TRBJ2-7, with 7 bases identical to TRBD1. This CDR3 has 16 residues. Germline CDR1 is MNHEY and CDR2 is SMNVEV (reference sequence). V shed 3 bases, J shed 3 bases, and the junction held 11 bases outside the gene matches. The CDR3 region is CASSFSRTGHYYEQYF. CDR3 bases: TGTGCCAGCAGTTTTTCCAGGACAGGCCACTACTACGAGCAGTACTTC.

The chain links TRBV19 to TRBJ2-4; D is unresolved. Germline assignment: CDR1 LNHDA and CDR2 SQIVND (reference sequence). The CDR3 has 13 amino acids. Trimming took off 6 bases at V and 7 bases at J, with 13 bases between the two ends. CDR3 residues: CASREISVNIQYF. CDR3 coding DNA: TGTGCCAGTAGGGAGATTAGTGTCAACATTCAGTACTTC.

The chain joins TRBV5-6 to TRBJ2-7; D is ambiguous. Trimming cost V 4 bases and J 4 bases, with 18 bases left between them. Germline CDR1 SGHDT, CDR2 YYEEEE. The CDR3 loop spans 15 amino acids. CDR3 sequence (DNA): TGTGCCAGCAGCCCCGCGCCGCAGGCTTTGTACGAGCAGTACTTC. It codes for CASSPAPQALYEQYF. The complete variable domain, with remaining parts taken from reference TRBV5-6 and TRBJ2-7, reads DAGVTQSPTHLIKTRGQQVTLRCSPKSGHDTVSWYQQALGQGPQFIFQYYEEEERQRGNFPDRFSGHQFPNYSSELNVNALLLGDSALYLCASSPAPQALYEQYFGPGTRLTVT.

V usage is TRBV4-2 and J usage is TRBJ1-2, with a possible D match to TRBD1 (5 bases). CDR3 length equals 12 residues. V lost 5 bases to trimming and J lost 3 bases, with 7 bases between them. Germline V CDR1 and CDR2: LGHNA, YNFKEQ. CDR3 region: CASSLGDYGYTF. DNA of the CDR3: TGTGCCAGCAGCTTGGGGGACTATGGCTACACCTTC.